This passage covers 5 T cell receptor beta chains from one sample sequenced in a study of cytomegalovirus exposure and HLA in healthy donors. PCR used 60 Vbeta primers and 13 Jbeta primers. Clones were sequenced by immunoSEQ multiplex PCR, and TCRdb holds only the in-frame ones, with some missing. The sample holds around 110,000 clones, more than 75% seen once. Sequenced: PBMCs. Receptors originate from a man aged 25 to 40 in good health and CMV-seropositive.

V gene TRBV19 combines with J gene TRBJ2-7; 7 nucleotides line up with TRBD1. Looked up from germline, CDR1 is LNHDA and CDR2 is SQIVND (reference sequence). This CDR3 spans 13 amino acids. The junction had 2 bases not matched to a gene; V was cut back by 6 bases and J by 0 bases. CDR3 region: CASSRDSSYEQYF. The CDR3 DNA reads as TGTGCCAGTAGCCGGGACAGCTCCTACGAGCAGTACTTC.

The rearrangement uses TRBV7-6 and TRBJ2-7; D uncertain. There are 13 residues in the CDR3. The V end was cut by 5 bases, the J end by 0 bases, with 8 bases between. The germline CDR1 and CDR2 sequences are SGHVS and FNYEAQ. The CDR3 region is CASSPDSSYEQYF. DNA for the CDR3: TGTGCCAGCAGCCCAGATTCCTCCTACGAGCAGTACTTC.

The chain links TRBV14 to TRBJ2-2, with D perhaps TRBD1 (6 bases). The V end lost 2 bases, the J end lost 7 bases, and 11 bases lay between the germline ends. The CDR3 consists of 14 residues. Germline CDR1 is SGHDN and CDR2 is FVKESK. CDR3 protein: CASSQSRGGGELFF. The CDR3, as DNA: TGTGCCAGCAGCCAATCAAGAGGGGGCGGGGAGCTGTTTTTT.

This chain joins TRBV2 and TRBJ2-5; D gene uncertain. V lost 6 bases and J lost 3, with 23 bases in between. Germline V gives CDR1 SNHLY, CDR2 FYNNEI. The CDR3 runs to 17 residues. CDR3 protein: CASSLRGFTADKETQYF. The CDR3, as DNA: TGTGCCAGCAGCCTCCGTGGCTTTACGGCAGACAAAGAGACCCAGTACTTC.

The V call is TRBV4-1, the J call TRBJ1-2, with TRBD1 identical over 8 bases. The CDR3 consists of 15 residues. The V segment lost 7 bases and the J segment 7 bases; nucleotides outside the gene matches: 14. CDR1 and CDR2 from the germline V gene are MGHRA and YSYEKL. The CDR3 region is CASNPTGQGSSGYTF. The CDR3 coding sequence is TGCGCCAGCAACCCAACAGGACAGGGAAGTAGTGGCTACACCTTC.